The entry below gives a single T cell receptor (beta chain) sequence along with its context. This entry comes from a study of cytomegalovirus exposure and HLA in healthy donors. Assay: immunoSEQ multiplex PCR; the TCRdb copy retains only in-frame clones and omits some. The sample lists hundreds of thousands of clones, 70% to 90% occurring once. The germline V gene has CDR1 SGHDT and CDR2 YYEEEE. V lost 0 bases and J lost 0, with 10 bases in between. The CDR3 has 16 residues. V usage is TRBV5-6 and J usage is TRBJ2-1; D gene ambiguous. The material sequenced was PBMCs. The source of this sequence is a woman under 30 in good health and CMV-seronegative. Written as DNA, the CDR3 is TGTGCCAGCAGCTTGGCCATCAGAAGCTCCTACAATGAGCAGTTCTTC. It is translated as CASSLAIRSSYNEQFF.